This paragraph covers one TCR beta chain sequence. This record belongs to a study of control samples from healthy donors and cancer patients. Data came from immunoSEQ multiplex PCR; TCRdb stores just in-frame clones and leaves some out. The repertoire holds about 120,000 clones, with more than 75% as singletons. Sequencing was carried out using blood. The TCR comes from an older woman in good health.

In DNA, the CDR3 is TGTGCCAGCAGCACCTGGACTAGCGGGGGGTACAATGAGCAGTTCTTC. As protein: CASSTWTSGGYNEQFF. The rearrangement joins TRBV11-2 to TRBJ2-1; TRBD2 matches 14 bases. The CDR3 contains 16 residues. CDR1 and CDR2 from the germline V gene are SGHAT and FQNNGV. Trimming removed 5 bases from V and 4 bases from J; junction bases left unmatched: 4.